The 3 T cell receptor beta chains reported below all come from one sample, sequenced in a study of regulatory T cells in long-lasting Graves disease. The time point here: persistent/refractory GD, antithyroid drugs over 5 years with positive TRAb. Extracted RNA from PBMCs served as the source of the TCR library. CDR3-region Arm-PCR and iRepertoire HTBI primers produced the TCR beta libraries. A single record per CDR3 protein comes from TCRdb applying MiXCR to the multiplex PCR reads. The sample lists over 650,000 distinct CDR3 sequences; about 30% were seen once. The starting material was peripheral blood mononuclear cells (PBMCs), obtained when the disease was refractory, from a patient treated with antithyroid drugs. The receptors were gathered from a female donor with Graves disease.

CDR3 DNA sequence: TGCAGTGCTTTTAGCGGGAGGGCCAGGTTTGAGCAGTTCTTC. The encoded protein is CSAFSGRARFEQFF. This chain joins TRBV20-1 and TRBJ2-1, with TRBD2 matching 11 bases. CDR3 length: 14 residues. CDR1 and CDR2 (germline): DFQATT, SNEGSKA (reference sequence). The V segment lost 5 bases and the J segment 9 bases; nucleotides outside the gene matches: 9.

The V and J genes are TRBV2 and TRBJ2-5; D gene uncertain. The length of the CDR3 is 15 residues. In germline, CDR1 is SNHLY, CDR2 FYNNEI. V lost 6 bases to trimming and J lost 4 bases, with 18 bases between them. CDR3 nucleotide sequence: TGTGCCAGCAGGGTAGGGCAGACCCGGAGAGAGACCCAGTACTTC. It codes for CASRVGQTRRETQYF.

This clonotype has only a few counts. The chain uses TRBV6-1 and TRBJ1-1, with D perhaps TRBD1 (6 bases). The CDR3 spans 13 residues. V was clipped by 6 bases and J by 5 bases, with 13 bases between them. Germline V gives CDR1 MNHNS, CDR2 SASEGT. CDR3 in DNA: TGTGCCAGCAGGGGGGCCGGAGGGACTGAAGCTTTCTTT. It specifies CASRGAGGTEAFF.